Each of the 15 T cell receptor beta chains below was sequenced from the same sample in a study of monozygotic twins with inflammatory bowel disease. TCRdb re-called the 5' RACE reads and catalogs CDR3 proteins one per entry, DNA excluded. The specimen's table records roughly 100,000 distinct CDR3 sequences. The material sequenced was blood. The origin of the receptors is a human donor with ulcerative colitis or Crohn's disease, or a healthy co-twin of an affected twin (not recorded which).

The V gene is TRBV12-3 or TRBV12-4, the J gene TRBJ2-7; TCRdb reports TRBD2, a call that lacks DNA to check it against. The CDR3 is 15 amino acids. CDR3 sequence: CASSLLERQPIEQYF.

The chain recombines TRBV6-6 with TRBJ1-2; as DNA is missing, the TRBD1 call by TCRdb cannot be tested. CDR3 length: 13 amino acids. From germline, CDR1 is MNHNY and CDR2 SVGAGI (reference sequence). CDR3 sequence reads: CASSRGGNYGYTF.

J is TRBJ1-6 and V is TRBV12-3 or TRBV12-4; TCRdb outputs TRBD1, but without DNA this stays unchecked. The CDR3 sequence is 14 residues long. The CDR3 spells CASSPDLRGSPLHF.

This chain connects TRBV20-1 to TRBJ2-1. Germline-derived CDR1 and CDR2 are DFQATT and SNEGSKA (reference sequence). This CDR3 has 16 residues. CDR3 protein: CSATSKPNYSYNEQFF.

The chain recombines TRBV4-3 with TRBJ2-5; the D call from TCRdb, TRBD1, cannot be confirmed without DNA. The length of the CDR3 is 18 residues. CDR1 and CDR2 from the germline V gene are LGHNA and YSLEER. The CDR3 is CASSPSRGRQGMGETQYF.

The genes are TRBV29-1 and TRBJ2-7; TCRdb names TRBD1, which stays unverified in the absence of DNA. This CDR3 contains 12 residues. The germline gives CDR1 SQVTM, CDR2 ANQGSEA. The CDR3 loop reads CSALGRNLEQYF.

This chain joins TRBV18 and TRBJ2-5; no DNA is available, so the TRBD1 call from TCRdb remains unchecked. The germline V gene encodes CDR1 KGHSH and CDR2 LQKENI. This CDR3 has 14 residues. The CDR3 spells CASSPRTGQETQYF.

V gene TRBV19 combines with J gene TRBJ2-6; TCRdb indicates TRBD1, and absent DNA this call remains unverified. Germline V gene lookup returns CDR1 LNHDA and CDR2 SQIVND (reference sequence). The CDR3 is 19 amino acids. This chain's CDR3 is CASNPAFGQGRSGANVLTF. Full variable domain (rest looked up from reference TRBV19 and TRBJ2-6): DGGITQSPKYLFRKEGQNVTLSCEQNLNHDAMYWYRQDPGQGLRLIYYSQIVNDFQKGDIAEGYSVSREKKESFPLTVTSAQKNPTAFYLCASNPAFGQGRSGANVLTFGAGSRLTVL.

CDR3 region: CAISERSKYEQYF. V usage is TRBV10-3 and J usage is TRBJ2-7. This CDR3 contains 13 residues. Germline V gives CDR1 ENHRY, CDR2 SYGVKD.

This CDR3 reads CASSTADRASSPLHF. The chain joins TRBV6-2 or TRBV6-3 to TRBJ1-6; TCRdb's assignment of TRBD1 cannot be checked, as there is no DNA. The CDR3 covers 15 residues. Germline CDR1 is MNHEY and CDR2 is SVGEGT.

The V call is TRBV5-1, the J call TRBJ2-5. Germline CDR1 SGHRS, CDR2 YFSETQ. This CDR3 comprises 13 residues. The CDR3 reads CASTGVIQETQYF. The full variable domain, in which reference TRBV5-1 and TRBJ2-5 provide the parts outside the CDR3, is KAGVTQTPRYLIKTRGQQVTLSCSPISGHRSVSWYQQTPGQGLQFLFEYFSETQRNKGNFPGRFSGRQFSNSRSEMNVSTLELGDSALYLCASTGVIQETQYFGPGTRLLVL.

The chain joins TRBV30 to TRBJ1-6. Germline loops: CDR1 GTSNPN, CDR2 SVGIG (reference sequence). This CDR3 comprises 15 residues. CDR3 protein: CAWSVSLIGGSPLHF.

V is TRBV27 and J is TRBJ1-1. Germline loops: CDR1 MNHEY, CDR2 SMNVEV (reference sequence). The CDR3 is made up of 11 amino acids. CDR3 sequence: CASSTYGEAFF.

The chain employs TRBV4-3 and TRBJ2-3; TCRdb's D call of TRBD2 is untestable without DNA. From germline, CDR1 is LGHNA and CDR2 YSLEER. The CDR3 runs 15 residues. The CDR3 reads CASSQGWDFGDTQYF.

The gene calls are TRBV30 and TRBJ2-3. The CDR3 consists of 13 residues. Germline loops: CDR1 GTSNPN, CDR2 SVGIG (reference sequence). CDR3 sequence: CAWNGGLTDTQYF.